This passage covers 15 T cell receptor beta chains from one sample sequenced in a study of neurological immune-mediated disorders. Time point noted: technical triplicate 1. One entry per CDR3 protein, called by TCRdb with MiXCR from the 5' RACE reads. The data show about 38,000 distinct CDR3 sequences, approximately 12% seen once. Sequenced sample: PBMCs. Receptor source: a man aged 60 to 75 with HTLV-1-associated myelopathy (HAM/TSP).

This clonotype occurred many times. V gene TRBV5-1 combines with J gene TRBJ1-6, with a possible D match to TRBD1 (5 bases). There are 15 residues in the CDR3. CDR1 is SGHRS and CDR2 is YFSETQ in the germline V gene. The V end was cut by 0 bases, the J end by 7 bases, with 11 bases between. Here the CDR3 DNA reads TGCGCCAGCAGCTTGGTGGCGAACAGGAATTCACCCCTCCACTTT. Translated: CASSLVANRNSPLHF.

This clonotype appeared many times. The gene calls are TRBV5-1 and TRBJ2-7; weak D call: TRBD1 (6 bases). The V end was cut by 4 bases, the J end by 2 bases, with 19 bases between. CDR3 size: 16 residues. From germline, CDR1 is SGHRS and CDR2 YFSETQ. CDR3 region: CASSLTYPGQTYEQYF. In nucleotides, the CDR3 is TGCGCCAGCAGCCTGACATACCCGGGACAAACCTACGAGCAGTACTTC.

This clonotype was found many times. The chain uses TRBV5-1 and TRBJ2-5; the D gene is possibly TRBD2 (6 bases). The CDR3 totals 14 residues. In germline, CDR1 is SGHRS, CDR2 YFSETQ. V lost 4 bases to trimming and J lost 1 base, with 11 bases between them. CDR3 in DNA: TGCGCCAGCAGCCCAGGAGGGCCCCAAGAGACCCAGTACTTC. Protein: CASSPGGPQETQYF.

This clonotype was observed at least ten times. The CDR3 here is CASSLGDGPYEQYF. The CDR3, as DNA: TGTGCCAGCAGCTTGGGGGACGGACCCTACGAGCAGTACTTC. J is TRBJ2-7 and V is TRBV5-6, with D perhaps being TRBD1 or TRBD2 (5 bases each). V shed 0 bases and J shed 2 bases, with 9 bases lying between them. Germline V lookup: CDR1 SGHDT, CDR2 YYEEEE. The CDR3 has 14 amino acids.

This clonotype was observed once. The genes are TRBV25-1 and TRBJ2-7; D possibly corresponds to TRBD1 (6 bases). This CDR3 contains 16 residues. Trimming stripped 3 bases from V and 5 bases from J, with 20 bases between. Germline V gene sequence: CDR1 MGHDK, CDR2 SYGVNS. The chain's CDR3 is CASSDSGTQLAHEQYF. The CDR3 bases are TGTGCCAGCAGTGACTCCGGGACACAACTCGCGCACGAGCAGTACTTC.

This clonotype was counted many times. The CDR3 spells CSARPGQGALRPTGELFF. In nucleotides, the CDR3 is TGCAGTGCTAGGCCGGGACAGGGGGCGCTCCGCCCCACCGGGGAGCTGTTTTTT. V usage is TRBV20-1 and J usage is TRBJ2-2, with 12 bases fitting TRBD1. Germline V CDR1 and CDR2: DFQATT, SNEGSKA (reference sequence). The CDR3 loop spans 18 amino acids. The V segment lost 3 bases and the J segment 4 bases; nucleotides outside the gene matches: 12.

This clonotype was detected many times. The chain is built from TRBV5-5 and TRBJ1-2; 10 bases map to TRBD1. CDR3 length: 15 residues. V lost 0 bases to trimming and J lost 3 bases; unmatched junction nucleotides: 2. CDR1 and CDR2 from the germline V gene are SGHKS and YYEKEE (reference sequence). Here the CDR3 reads CASSLVGQGDYGYTF. CDR3 in DNA: TGTGCCAGCAGCTTGGTAGGACAGGGGGACTATGGCTACACCTTC.

In its sample, this clonotype was seen many times. The gene calls are TRBV7-2 and TRBJ2-5; D perhaps matches TRBD2 (6 bases). Trimming removed 4 bases from V and 3 bases from J, with 9 bases in between. This CDR3 spans 13 amino acids. Germline values: CDR1 SGHTA, CDR2 FQGNSA. CDR3 DNA sequence: TGTGCCAGCAGCTGGGTAGCGGAAGAGACCCAGTACTTC. Translated, it gives CASSWVAEETQYF.

At least ten counts were recorded for this clonotype. The chain recombines TRBV9 with TRBJ2-3; the match to TRBD2 covers 8 bases. CDR3 length: 15 amino acids. Unmatched junction bases numbered 8, after V lost 6 bases and J lost 2 bases. Germline lookup yields CDR1 SGDLS and CDR2 YYNGEE. The CDR3 bases are TGTGCCAGCAACCCGGGAGGGTCGGTCACAGATACGCAGTATTTT. Translated, it gives CASNPGGSVTDTQYF.

The gene calls are TRBV6-5 and TRBJ2-5; 7 bases are a match to TRBD2. The CDR3 is 14 residues long. Germline loops: CDR1 MNHEY, CDR2 SVGAGI. The junction had 6 bases not matched to a gene; V was cut back by 7 bases and J by 1 base. This CDR3 reads CASTLGGGQETQYF. In DNA form, the CDR3 reads TGTGCCAGCACCCTTGGGGGGGGCCAAGAGACCCAGTACTTC.

This clonotype was observed many times. The rearrangement uses TRBV20-1 and TRBJ2-5; D tentatively reads TRBD1 or TRBD2 (5 bases each). The V end was cut by 1 base, the J end by 5 bases, with 11 bases between. Germline assignment: CDR1 DFQATT and CDR2 SNEGSKA (reference sequence). This CDR3 region has 13 residues. CDR3 in amino acids: CSARGDLMETQYF. The CDR3 DNA follows: TGCAGTGCTAGAGGGGACCTGATGGAGACCCAGTACTTC.

Many counts were recorded for this clonotype. The CDR3: CASSQALRTGISPLHF. The DNA for the CDR3 is TGTGCCAGCAGCCAAGCCTTACGGACAGGGATTTCACCCCTCCACTTT. The V gene is TRBV3-1, the J gene TRBJ1-6, with 8 bases fitting TRBD1. With 1 base clipped from V and 9 bases from J, the junction kept 8 bases outside the gene matches. This CDR3 region has 16 residues. Germline values: CDR1 LGHDT, CDR2 YNNKEL (reference sequence).

This clonotype has a count of ten or more. The rearrangement links TRBV27 to TRBJ2-7, with D uncertain. The ends were cut back, 0 bases at V and 3 bases at J, with 12 bases in the middle. The CDR3 length is 15 residues. Germline-derived CDR1 and CDR2 are MNHEY and SMNVEV (reference sequence). The CDR3 sequence: CASSLSYGIIYEQYF. The CDR3 DNA follows: TGTGCCAGCAGTTTATCCTACGGCATCATCTACGAGCAGTACTTC.

The chain recombines TRBV19 with TRBJ1-5, with no clear D. The ends were cut back, 4 bases at V and 4 bases at J, with 8 bases in the middle. This CDR3 comprises 13 residues. In germline, CDR1 is LNHDA, CDR2 SQIVND (reference sequence). The CDR3 reads CASSTTHNQPQHF. DNA of the CDR3: TGTGCCAGTAGTACGACCCATAATCAGCCCCAGCATTTT.

The V call is TRBV20-1, the J call TRBJ2-1; D is ambiguous. Trimming removed 1 base from V and 7 bases from J, with 2 bases in between. The CDR3 has 10 amino acids. Germline CDR1 reads DFQATT; CDR2 reads SNEGSKA (reference sequence). The CDR3 bases are TGCAGTGCTAGAGTAAATGAGCAGTTCTTC. Translation: CSARVNEQFF.